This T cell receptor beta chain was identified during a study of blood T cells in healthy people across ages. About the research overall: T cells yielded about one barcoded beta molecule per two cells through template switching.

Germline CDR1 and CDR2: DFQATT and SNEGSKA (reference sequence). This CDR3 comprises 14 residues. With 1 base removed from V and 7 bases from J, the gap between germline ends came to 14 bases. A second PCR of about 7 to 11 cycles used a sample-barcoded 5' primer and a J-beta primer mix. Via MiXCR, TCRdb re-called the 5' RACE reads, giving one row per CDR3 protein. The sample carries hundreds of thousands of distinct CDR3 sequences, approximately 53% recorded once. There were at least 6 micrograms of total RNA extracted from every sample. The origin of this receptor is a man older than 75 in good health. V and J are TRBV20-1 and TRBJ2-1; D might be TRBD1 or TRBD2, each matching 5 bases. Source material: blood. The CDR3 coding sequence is TGCAGTGCTAGAGGGGACCCCTGGGCAAATGAGCAGTTCTTC. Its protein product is CSARGDPWANEQFF.